Below, one T cell receptor beta chain is given with its context. Data came from immunoSEQ multiplex PCR; TCRdb stores just in-frame clones and leaves some out. In the table there are several thousand clones, 15% to 20% of which are singletons. This record comes from a study of T cell clonotyping in hematopoietic cell transplantation. Losses at the gene ends were 4 bases for V and 2 bases for J; bases not matched to a gene: 6. The CDR3 length is 14 residues. Germline CDR1 GTSNPN, CDR2 SVGIG (reference sequence). The specimen was peripheral blood mononuclear cells, collected 30 days after allogeneic stem cell transplant. The clonotype comes from a male patient in his fifties or sixties who had an allogeneic stem cell transplant from a related donor, so the T cells may come from the graft donor. Some clones in this sample may be carry-over from other donors' samples. The chain couples TRBV30 to TRBJ2-7; TRBD1 agrees at 9 bases. The CDR3: CAWMLRQGAYEQYF. CDR3 bases: TGTGCCTGGATGCTAAGACAGGGGGCCTACGAGCAGTACTTC.